This T cell receptor (beta chain) came from a study of blood T cell repertoires in COVID-19. Study details: T cells, B-cell-depleted T cells, or PBMCs supplied cDNA or gDNA.

J was trimmed by 7 bases and V by 4 bases; bases with no gene match: 5. This CDR3 comprises 14 residues. Germline-derived CDR1 and CDR2 are SGHTA and FQGNSA. Original processing methods: Quantification of nucleated cells was approximated via reference gene primer amplification. Clones were sequenced by immunoSEQ multiplex PCR, and TCRdb holds only the in-frame ones, with some missing. Clone size and the V and J calls come from that table; the DNA yielded D and trimming. The sample consists of about 160,000 clones, approximately 80% of them appearing once. Sample: peripheral blood. The receptor was derived from a man aged 65 to 79 with acute or convalescent COVID-19. The gene calls are TRBV7-2 and TRBJ1-4; 8 bases fit TRBD1. CDR3 residues: CASSSQGAREKLFF. The CDR3, as DNA: TGTGCCAGCAGCTCGCAGGGGGCACGTGAAAAACTGTTTTTT.